Listed here are 8 T cell receptor beta chains from one sample, sequenced in a study of spatial heterogeneity in lung cancer. Time point reported: sample taken at primary tumor resection. Whole RNA from tumor, nontumor lung or frozen PBMC was sequenced unsorted. TCRdb re-called the 5' RACE reads with MiXCR, one entry per CDR3 protein. The sample yields about 85,000 distinct CDR3 sequences, 15% to 25% seen once. The sample was PBMCs, taken at surgery. These receptors came from a male donor with early-stage non-small cell lung cancer.

This chain links TRBV5-1 with TRBJ2-2, with D perhaps TRBD2 (6 bases). CDR1 and CDR2 from the germline V gene are SGHRS and YFSETQ. This CDR3 is 14 amino acids long. The germline V and J ends were trimmed by 0 bases and 7 bases, with 10 bases remaining between them. In DNA form, the CDR3 reads TGCGCCAGCAGCTTGGCTAGCGATAACGGGGAGCTGTTTTTT. It specifies CASSLASDNGELFF.

J is TRBJ2-7 and V is TRBV28, with D unresolved. Trimming left V 2 bases short and J 2 bases short, with 7 bases between. The CDR3 is made up of 13 amino acids. Germline-derived CDR1 and CDR2 are MDHEN and SYDVKM. The CDR3 loop is CASSLTATYEQYF. In DNA, the CDR3 is TGTGCCAGCAGTTTAACAGCCACCTACGAGCAGTACTTC.

This clonotype was picked up a small number of times. The chain links TRBV7-6 to TRBJ2-1; D is unclear. Germline lookup yields CDR1 SGHVS and CDR2 FNYEAQ. This CDR3 comprises 14 residues. The V and J ends lost 1 base and 2 bases respectively, with 6 bases between them. As DNA, the CDR3 is TGTGCCAGCAGCTTAGGGGGAACCTACAATGAGCAGTTCTTC. It yields the protein CASSLGGTYNEQFF.

The chain is built from TRBV5-1 and TRBJ1-5, with D maybe TRBD1 (5 bases). The CDR3 length is 16 residues. The germline V gene has CDR1 SGHRS and CDR2 YFSETQ. V lost 0 bases and J lost 1, with 11 bases in between. CDR3 sequence reads: CASSLDSGGSNQPQHF. For the CDR3, the DNA is TGCGCCAGCAGCTTGGATAGTGGGGGGAGCAATCAGCCCCAGCATTTT.

The chain combines TRBV10-3 with TRBJ2-7, with 9 nucleotides matching TRBD1. With 7 bases clipped from V and 5 bases from J, the junction kept 9 bases outside the gene matches. Germline CDR1 and CDR2: ENHRY and SYGVKD. This CDR3 region has 14 residues. The DNA of the CDR3 is TGTGCCATCAAGCCCGGACAGGGGCGAAACGAGCAGTACTTC. Its translation is CAIKPGQGRNEQYF.

This clonotype was picked up many times. The rearrangement uses TRBV10-2 and TRBJ2-1; D might be TRBD1 (5 bases). The CDR3 length is 15 residues. The ends were cut back, 3 bases at V and 0 bases at J, with 9 bases in the middle. Per germline, CDR1 WSHSY and CDR2 SAAADI. In nucleotides, the CDR3 is TGCGCCAGCAGTGAACAGGTCAGCTCCTACAATGAGCAGTTCTTC. This codes for CASSEQVSSYNEQFF.

The V gene is TRBV2, the J gene TRBJ2-5; the D call may be TRBD1 or TRBD2 (5 bases each). Trimming removed 6 bases from V and 6 bases from J, with 17 bases in between. Germline V gene sequence: CDR1 SNHLY, CDR2 FYNNEI. The CDR3 is made up of 14 amino acids. The CDR3: CASRRDRLKKTQYF. The CDR3 DNA sequence: TGTGCCAGCAGAAGGGACCGACTGAAAAAGACCCAGTACTTC.

This clonotype was detected a few times. The V and J genes are TRBV6-5 and TRBJ2-2; 8 positions match TRBD1. The germline V gene encodes CDR1 MNHEY and CDR2 SVGAGI. V gave up 7 bases and J gave up 7 bases; unmatched junction bases: 5. The CDR3 is made up of 13 amino acids. In DNA, the CDR3 is TGTGCCAGCAAGGGCAGGGGGCGCGGGGAGCTGTTTTTT. This codes for CASKGRGRGELFF.